Only a few counts were recorded for the clone carrying this TCR beta chain. Its antigen is not known. The time point was: persistent/refractory GD, antithyroid drugs over 5 years with positive TRAb. The TCR library was made from RNA that had been extracted from PBMCs in TRIzol. CDR1 and CDR2 from the germline V gene are SGHNT and YENEEA. This CDR3 comprises 12 residues. Trimming stripped 0 bases from V and 8 bases from J, with 4 bases between. This sample stems from a study of regulatory T cells in long-lasting Graves disease. Arm-PCR of CDR3 regions and iRepertoire HTBI primers were the basis on which TCR beta libraries were built. TCRdb processed the multiplex PCR reads anew with MiXCR; each CDR3 protein has one entry. The table records a few hundred thousand distinct CDR3 sequences, around a quarter of them present only once. General observations from the study: Examination was confined to peripheral blood, excluding thyroid tissue. Persistent-disease Graves' patients showed less TCR diversity than new cases. Segments TRBV28, TRBJ1-2 and TRBJ2-5 showed preferential usage in persistent disease.

V and J are TRBV11-3 and TRBJ2-2; D gene unclear. The sample consisted of peripheral blood mononuclear cells (PBMCs), taken when the disease was refractory, from a patient treated with antithyroid drugs. The clonotype originates from a female donor with Graves disease. DNA for the CDR3: TGTGCCAGCAGCTTAGATCTAGGGGAGCTGTTTTTT. It is translated as CASSLDLGELFF.